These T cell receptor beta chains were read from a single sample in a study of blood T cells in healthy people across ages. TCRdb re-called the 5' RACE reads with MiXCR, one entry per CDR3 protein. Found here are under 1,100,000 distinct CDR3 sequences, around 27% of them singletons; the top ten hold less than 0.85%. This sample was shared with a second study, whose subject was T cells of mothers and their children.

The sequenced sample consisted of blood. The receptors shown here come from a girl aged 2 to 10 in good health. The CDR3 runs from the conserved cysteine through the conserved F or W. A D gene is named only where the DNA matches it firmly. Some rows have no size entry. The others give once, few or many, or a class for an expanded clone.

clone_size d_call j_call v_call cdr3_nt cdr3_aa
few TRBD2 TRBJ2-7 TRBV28 TGTGCCAGCGGACTGGGGGGGGACTCCTACGAGCAGTACTTC CASGLGGDSYEQYF
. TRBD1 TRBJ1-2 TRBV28 TGTGCCAGCAGTTTACATAGGACAGGGCTCCCCTATGGCTACACCTTC CASSLHRTGLPYGYTF
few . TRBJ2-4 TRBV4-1 TGCGCCAGCAGCCTTGGGGAGGGGGGTTCCAAAAACATTCAGTACTTC CASSLGEGGSKNIQYF
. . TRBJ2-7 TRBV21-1 TGTGCCAGCAGCCGTTGGGGGGACAAAGAATACGAGCAGTACTTC CASSRWGDKEYEQYF
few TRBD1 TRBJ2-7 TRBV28 TGTGCCAGCAGTTCACAGGGGTCTTCCTACGAGCAGTACTTC CASSSQGSSYEQYF
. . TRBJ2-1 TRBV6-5 TGTGCCAGCGGGACAAGTCTCCAAGGGGGGCAGTTCTTC CASGTSLQGGQFF
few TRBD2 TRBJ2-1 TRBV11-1 TGTGCCAGCAGCTCTAGTAGCGGGAGACATGAGCAGTTCTTC CASSSSSGRHEQFF
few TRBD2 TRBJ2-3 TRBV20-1 TGCAGTGCTAGAGAAGAGGCGGGGGGGCCCGCAGATACGCAGTATTTT CSAREEAGGPADTQYF
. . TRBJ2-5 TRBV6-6 TGTGCCAGCAGTTACGTGCGGGACCAGAAAGAGACCCAGTACTTC CASSYVRDQKETQYF
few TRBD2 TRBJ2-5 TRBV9 TGTGCCAGCAGCCCAGGCCGGGGGGGCGGTTTACAAGAGACCCAGTACTTC CASSPGRGGGLQETQYF